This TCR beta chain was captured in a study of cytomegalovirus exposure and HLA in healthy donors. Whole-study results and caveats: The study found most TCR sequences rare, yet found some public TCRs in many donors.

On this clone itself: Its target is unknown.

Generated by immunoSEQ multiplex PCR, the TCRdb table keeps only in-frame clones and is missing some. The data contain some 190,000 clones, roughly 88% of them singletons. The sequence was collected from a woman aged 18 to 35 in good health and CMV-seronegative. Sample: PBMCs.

CDR3 in DNA: TGTGCCAGCAGCTTCATCTTCGGAGCGGGAGGTGAGCGCAATGAGCAGTTCTTC. It specifies CASSFIFGAGGERNEQFF. The V and J genes are TRBV11-3 and TRBJ2-1, with 9 bases that match TRBD2. Trimming removed 3 bases from V and 6 bases from J; junction bases left unmatched: 15. The germline gives CDR1 SGHNT, CDR2 YENEEA. The CDR3 is made up of 18 amino acids. The entire variable domain, with the rest obtained from reference TRBV11-3 and TRBJ2-1, is as follows: EAGVVQSPRYKIIEKKQPVAFWCNPISGHNTLYWYLQNLGQGPELLIRYENEEAVDDSQLPKDRFSAERLKGVDSTLKIQPAELGDSAVYLCASSFIFGAGGERNEQFFGPGTRLTVL.